These 6 T cell receptor beta chains share one sample of origin, sequenced in a study of CD8+CD57+ T cells in acquired aplastic anemia. Genomic DNA was employed as the template in profiling TCR beta VDJ and CDR3. Each CDR3 protein gets one entry after TCRdb re-called the reads with MiXCR. This table has around 170,000 distinct CDR3 sequences, roughly half appearing once. The authors sequenced patients whose flow cytometry had shown CD8+CD57+ cell expansion. Sequencing was carried out using sorted CD4+, CD8+, or CD8+CD57+ T cells (not recorded which) from PBMCs. Receptor source: a human donor with aplastic anemia.

This clonotype was seen at least ten times. The rearrangement uses TRBV12-3 or TRBV12-4 and TRBJ1-5; D perhaps matches TRBD1 (6 bases). V lost 7 bases, J lost 7 bases, and 17 bases lay in between. This CDR3 spans 14 amino acids. CDR3 region: CASTLGGSGQPQHF. CDR3 nucleotide sequence: TGTGCCAGCACCTTAGGGGGGTCAGGCCAGCCCCAGCATTTT.

At least ten counts were recorded for this clonotype. The chain is built from TRBV4-1 and TRBJ2-7; D call uncertain. The V gene lost 0 bases and the J gene lost 7 bases, with 13 bases spanning the gap. Germline loops: CDR1 MGHRA, CDR2 YSYEKL. This CDR3 is built from 14 residues. The CDR3 loop reads CASSQELPAREQYF. CDR3 bases: TGCGCCAGCAGCCAAGAACTTCCAGCCCGGGAGCAGTACTTC.

This clonotype was observed many times. The rearrangement uses TRBV7-9 and TRBJ2-3; D may be TRBD1 (5 bases). The CDR3 covers 16 residues. Trimming took 5 bases from V and 0 from J, leaving 15 bases between them. Germline-derived CDR1 and CDR2 are SEHNR and FQNEAQ (reference sequence). The CDR3 nucleotides read TGTGCCAGCAGCCCAACGACAGTCTCTAGCACAGATACGCAGTATTTT. It codes for CASSPTTVSSTDTQYF.

The V gene is TRBV11-1, the J gene TRBJ2-1, with unresolved D. Trimming shortened V by 1 base and J by 8 bases, and 12 bases separated the two germline ends. The CDR3 extends over 14 amino acids. Germline lookup yields CDR1 SGHAT and CDR2 FQDESV (reference sequence). CDR3 in DNA: TGTGCCAGCAGCTTAGGATTGGCGGTGGATGAGCAGTTCTTC. Protein product: CASSLGLAVDEQFF.

This clonotype was counted at least ten times. V usage is TRBV9 and J usage is TRBJ1-2, with 7 bases fitting TRBD1. This CDR3 has 14 amino acids. Germline V gene lookup returns CDR1 SGDLS and CDR2 YYNGEE. V gave up 0 bases and J gave up 8 bases; unmatched junction bases: 7. As DNA, the CDR3 is TGTGCCAGCAGCGTAGGCGCCGGGACAGAAGGCTACACCTTC. Protein sequence: CASSVGAGTEGYTF.

The genes are TRBV7-9 and TRBJ2-5; 7 bases agree with TRBD2. J gave up 4 bases and V 5 bases, and 7 bases lay outside the gene matches. This CDR3 contains 14 residues. Germline CDR1 and CDR2: SEHNR and FQNEAQ (reference sequence). CDR3 sequence: CASSTRSSGETQYF. The CDR3 DNA sequence: TGTGCCAGCAGCACGCGCTCTAGCGGAGAGACCCAGTACTTC.